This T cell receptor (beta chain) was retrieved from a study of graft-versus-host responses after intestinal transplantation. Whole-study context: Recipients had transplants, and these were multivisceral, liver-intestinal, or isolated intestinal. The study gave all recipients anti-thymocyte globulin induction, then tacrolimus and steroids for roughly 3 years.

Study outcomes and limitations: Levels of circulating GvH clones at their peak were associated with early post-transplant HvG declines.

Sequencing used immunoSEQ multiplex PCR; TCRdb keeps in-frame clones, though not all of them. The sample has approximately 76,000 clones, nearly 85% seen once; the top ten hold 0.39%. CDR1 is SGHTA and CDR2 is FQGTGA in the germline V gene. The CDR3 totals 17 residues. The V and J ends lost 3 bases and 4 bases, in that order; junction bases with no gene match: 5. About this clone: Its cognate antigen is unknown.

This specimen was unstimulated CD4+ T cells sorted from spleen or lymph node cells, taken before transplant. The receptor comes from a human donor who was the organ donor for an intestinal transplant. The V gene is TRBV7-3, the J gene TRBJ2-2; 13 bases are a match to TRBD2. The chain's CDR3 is CASSFLLAGGLTGELFF. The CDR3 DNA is TGTGCCAGCAGCTTTCTACTAGCGGGGGGGCTCACCGGGGAGCTGTTTTTT.